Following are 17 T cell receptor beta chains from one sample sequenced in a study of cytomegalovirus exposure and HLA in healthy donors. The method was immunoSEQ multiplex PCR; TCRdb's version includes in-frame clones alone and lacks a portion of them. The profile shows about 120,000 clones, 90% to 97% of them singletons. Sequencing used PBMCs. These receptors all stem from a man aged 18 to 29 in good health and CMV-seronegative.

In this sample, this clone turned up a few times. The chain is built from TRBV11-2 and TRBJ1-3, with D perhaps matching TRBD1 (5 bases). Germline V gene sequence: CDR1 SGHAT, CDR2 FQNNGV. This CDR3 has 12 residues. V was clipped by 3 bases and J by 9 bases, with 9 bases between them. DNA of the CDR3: TGTGCCAGCAGCTTGGGGGGGGGCACCATATATTTT. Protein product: CASSLGGGTIYF.

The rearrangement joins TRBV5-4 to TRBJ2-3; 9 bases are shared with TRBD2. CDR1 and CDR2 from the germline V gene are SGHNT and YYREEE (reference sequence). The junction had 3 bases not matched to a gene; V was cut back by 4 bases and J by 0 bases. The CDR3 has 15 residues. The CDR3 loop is CASSRTSGSTDTQYF. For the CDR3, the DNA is TGTGCCAGCAGCCGTACTAGCGGGAGCACAGATACGCAGTATTTT. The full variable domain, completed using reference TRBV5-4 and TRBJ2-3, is ETGVTQSPTHLIKTRGQQVTLRCSSQSGHNTVSWYQQALGQGPQFIFQYYREEENGRGNFPPRFSGLQFPNYSSELNVNALELDDSALYLCASSRTSGSTDTQYFGPGTRLTVL.

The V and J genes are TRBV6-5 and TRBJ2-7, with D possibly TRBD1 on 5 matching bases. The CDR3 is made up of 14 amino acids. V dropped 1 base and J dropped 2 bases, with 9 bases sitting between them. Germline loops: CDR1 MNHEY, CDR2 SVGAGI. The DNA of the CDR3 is TGTGCCAGCAGTTACTTAGGGGATCCCTACGAGCAGTACTTC. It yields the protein CASSYLGDPYEQYF.

The CDR3 nucleotides are TGTGCCAGCAGCGAAGACAGGGCGGCTGGAAACACCATATATTTT. Amino acids: CASSEDRAAGNTIYF. The chain combines TRBV7-9 with TRBJ1-3; TRBD1 aligns across 7 bases. CDR1 SEHNR and CDR2 FQNEAQ come from the germline V gene (reference sequence). This CDR3 spans 15 amino acids. J gave up 2 bases and V 5 bases, and 6 bases lay outside the gene matches.

The CDR3 DNA reads as TGTGCCTCCTCAGGGGGCGGTAGGACCGGGGAGCTGTTTTTT. Translation gives CASSGGGRTGELFF. V usage is TRBV30 and J usage is TRBJ2-2, with 8 bases lining up with TRBD1. J lost 5 bases, V lost 7 bases, and 9 bases had no gene match. CDR1 GTSNPN and CDR2 SVGIG come from the germline V gene (reference sequence). The CDR3 totals 14 residues.

The CDR3, as DNA: TGTGCCAGCAGCGTAGGGACTACCTCCGGAAATGAGCAGTTCTTC. Its translation is CASSVGTTSGNEQFF. The chain is built from TRBV9 and TRBJ2-1; TRBD2 is a possible D gene (6 bases). CDR3 length: 15 residues. Per germline, CDR1 SGDLS and CDR2 YYNGEE. Trimming stripped 0 bases from V and 7 bases from J, with 14 bases between.

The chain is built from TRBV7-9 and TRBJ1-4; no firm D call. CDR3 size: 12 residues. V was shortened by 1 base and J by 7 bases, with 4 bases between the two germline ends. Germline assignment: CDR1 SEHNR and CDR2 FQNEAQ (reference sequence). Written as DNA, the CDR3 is TGTGCCAGCAGCTTAGGAGGTGAAAAACTGTTTTTT. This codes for CASSLGGEKLFF.

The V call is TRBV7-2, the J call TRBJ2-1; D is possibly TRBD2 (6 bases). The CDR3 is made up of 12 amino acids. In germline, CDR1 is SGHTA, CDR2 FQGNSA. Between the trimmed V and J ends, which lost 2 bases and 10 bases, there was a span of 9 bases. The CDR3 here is CASSLRGGEQFF. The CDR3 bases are TGTGCCAGCAGCTTAAGGGGAGGAGAGCAGTTCTTC.

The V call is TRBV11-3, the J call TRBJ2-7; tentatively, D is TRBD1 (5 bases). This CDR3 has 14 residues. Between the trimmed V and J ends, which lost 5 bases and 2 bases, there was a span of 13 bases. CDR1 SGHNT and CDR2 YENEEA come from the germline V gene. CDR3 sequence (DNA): TGTGCCAGCAGCCACCCGGACAAACCCTACGAGCAGTACTTC. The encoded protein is CASSHPDKPYEQYF. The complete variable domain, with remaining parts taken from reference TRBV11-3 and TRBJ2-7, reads EAGVVQSPRYKIIEKKQPVAFWCNPISGHNTLYWYLQNLGQGPELLIRYENEEAVDDSQLPKDRFSAERLKGVDSTLKIQPAELGDSAVYLCASSHPDKPYEQYFGPGTRLTVT.

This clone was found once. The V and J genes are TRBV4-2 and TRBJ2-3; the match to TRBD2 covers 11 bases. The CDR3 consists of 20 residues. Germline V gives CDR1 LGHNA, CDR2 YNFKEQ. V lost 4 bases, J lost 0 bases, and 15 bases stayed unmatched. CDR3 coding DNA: TGTGCCAGCAGCCCACTCCCGACTAGCGGGACGGGTGTTAGCACAGATACGCAGTATTTT. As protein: CASSPLPTSGTGVSTDTQYF.

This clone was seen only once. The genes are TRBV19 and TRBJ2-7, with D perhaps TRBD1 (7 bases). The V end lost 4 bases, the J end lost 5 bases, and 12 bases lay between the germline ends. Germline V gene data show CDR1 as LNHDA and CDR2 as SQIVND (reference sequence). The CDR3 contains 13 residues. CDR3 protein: CASSNRGGDEQYF. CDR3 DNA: TGTGCCAGTAGTAACAGGGGAGGTGACGAGCAGTACTTC.

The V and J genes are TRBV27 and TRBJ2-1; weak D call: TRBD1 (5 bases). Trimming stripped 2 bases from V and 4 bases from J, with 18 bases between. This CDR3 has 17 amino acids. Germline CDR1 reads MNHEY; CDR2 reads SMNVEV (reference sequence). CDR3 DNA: TGTGCCAGCAGTTTAGGTCGTCTGGGGCTAGATTACAATGAGCAGTTCTTC. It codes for CASSLGRLGLDYNEQFF.

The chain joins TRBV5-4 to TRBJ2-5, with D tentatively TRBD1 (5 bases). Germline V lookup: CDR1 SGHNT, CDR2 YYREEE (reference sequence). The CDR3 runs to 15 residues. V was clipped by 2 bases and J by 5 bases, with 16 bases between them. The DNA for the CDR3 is TGTGCCAGCAGCTTAGACAGCCTTTACCGGGAGACCCAGTACTTC. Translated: CASSLDSLYRETQYF.

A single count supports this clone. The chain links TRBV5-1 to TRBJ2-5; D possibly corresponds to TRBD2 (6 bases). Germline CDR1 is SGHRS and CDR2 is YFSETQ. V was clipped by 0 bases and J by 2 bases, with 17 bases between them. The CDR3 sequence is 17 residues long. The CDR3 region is CASSLGKDFRGQETQYF. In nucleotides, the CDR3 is TGCGCCAGCAGCTTGGGGAAGGACTTCCGGGGGCAAGAGACCCAGTACTTC.

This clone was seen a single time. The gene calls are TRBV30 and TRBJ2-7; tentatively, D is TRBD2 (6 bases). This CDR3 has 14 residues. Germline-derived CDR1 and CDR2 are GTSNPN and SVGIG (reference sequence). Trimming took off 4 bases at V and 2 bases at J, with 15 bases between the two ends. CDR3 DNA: TGTGCCTGGATTCAGGCCAGCGGGCCCTACGAGCAGTACTTC. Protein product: CAWIQASGPYEQYF.

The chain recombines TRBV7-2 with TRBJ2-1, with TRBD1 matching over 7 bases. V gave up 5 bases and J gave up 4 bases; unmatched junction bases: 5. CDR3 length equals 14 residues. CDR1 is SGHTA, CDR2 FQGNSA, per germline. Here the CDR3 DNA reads TGTGCCAGCAGCCCCGGACAGGTTTACAATGAGCAGTTCTTC. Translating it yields CASSPGQVYNEQFF.

The CDR3 DNA sequence: TGCGCCAGCAGCTTGAGGGGTGAAGGAGAGACCCAGTACTTC. Encoded protein: CASSLRGEGETQYF. This rearrangement joins TRBV5-1 to TRBJ2-5, with D perhaps TRBD1 (5 bases). Germline CDR1 reads SGHRS; CDR2 reads YFSETQ. The CDR3 is made up of 14 amino acids. V was shortened by 1 base and J by 4 bases, with 11 bases between the two germline ends.